The source of this TCR beta chain is a study of technical replicates of blood from several donors. Profiling relied on immunoSEQ multiplex PCR, and the TCRdb table lists in-frame clones only, not all of them. The sample lists about 62,000 clones, 70% to 90% occurring once. In germline, CDR1 is GTSNPN, CDR2 SVGIG (reference sequence). V was shortened by 2 bases and J by 3 bases, with 10 bases between the two germline ends. The CDR3 runs to 14 residues. The sequenced material came from PBMCs. This sequence joins TRBV30 and TRBJ2-2; the D gene is possibly TRBD1 (6 bases). The clonotype originates from a human donor in good health. Some clones in this sample may be carry-over from other donors' samples. The CDR3 sequence is CAWSRDTHTGELFF. The CDR3 nucleotides are TGTGCCTGGAGTCGGGACACACACACCGGGGAGCTGTTTTTT.